A single sample is the source of the 17 T cell receptor beta chains below, sequenced in a study of T and B cells in COVID-19 patients. Multiplex PCR with BIOMED2 TRB-A/B primer pools amplified TRB rearrangements. Each CDR3 protein is one row after TCRdb ran MiXCR on the multiplex PCR reads. The table records thousands of distinct CDR3 sequences, approximately 36% of them present only once. Blood genomic DNA input for TRB amplification was 250-500 ng. The sample consisted of blood. The receptors stem from a human donor with active COVID-19.

The chain employs TRBV20-1 and TRBJ1-1; 8 bases are a match to TRBD1. The germline V gene has CDR1 DFQATT and CDR2 SNEGSKA (reference sequence). The CDR3 contains 13 residues. J was trimmed by 4 bases and V by 6 bases; bases with no gene match: 7. The CDR3 DNA reads TGCAGTGCAACCAGGGGGCGGGGCACTGAAGCTTTCTTT. This encodes CSATRGRGTEAFF.

This clonotype was seen more than once but under ten times. The J gene is TRBJ2-7, the V gene TRBV27; TRBD2 is a possible D gene (7 bases). V lost 5 bases to trimming and J lost 4 bases, with 18 bases between them. CDR1 is MNHEY, CDR2 SMNVEV, per germline (reference sequence). This CDR3 has 15 amino acids. The CDR3 nucleotides are TGTGCCAGCAGTCCCTGGGGGGGCGGATTATACGAGCAGTACTTC. Residues: CASSPWGGGLYEQYF.

The J gene is TRBJ2-6, the V gene TRBV6-5; either TRBD1 or TRBD2 may supply D (5 bases each). V was cut by 8 bases and J by 1 base, with 12 bases left in between. The germline V gene encodes CDR1 MNHEY and CDR2 SVGAGI. The CDR3 contains 15 residues. CDR3: CASGGWGSGANVLTF. In DNA, the CDR3 is TGTGCCAGCGGCGGTTGGGGGTCTGGGGCCAACGTCCTGACTTTC.

This sequence joins TRBV19 and TRBJ2-7; D not resolved. The CDR3 has 14 amino acids. Trimming removed 1 base from V and 9 bases from J, with 16 bases in between. CDR1 is LNHDA, CDR2 SQIVND, per germline (reference sequence). The CDR3 protein is CASSIAYVSTGQYF. For the CDR3, the DNA is TGTGCCAGTAGTATAGCTTACGTTTCAACGGGGCAGTACTTC. The whole variable domain, filled in from reference TRBV19 and TRBJ2-7, reads DGGITQSPKYLFRKEGQNVTLSCEQNLNHDAMYWYRQDPGQGLRLIYYSQIVNDFQKGDIAEGYSVSREKKESFPLTVTSAQKNPTAFYLCASSIAYVSTGQYFGPGTRLTVT.

This clonotype was recorded once. A junction end diverges from the germline sequence, so it may reflect a read error. V usage is TRBV5-5 and J usage is TRBJ2-1, with D perhaps being TRBD1 or TRBD2 (5 bases each). The CDR3 length is 15 residues. From germline, CDR1 is SGHKS and CDR2 YYEKEE (reference sequence). CDR3 nucleotide sequence: TGCGCCAGCAGCTTGGGGGTAGCGAGATACAATGAGCAGTTCTTC. This translates into CASSLGVARYNEQFF.

This clonotype was found a few times. The J gene is TRBJ2-7, the V gene TRBV13; 12 nucleotides align to TRBD1. The CDR3 has 15 amino acids. V lost 5 bases to trimming and J lost 4 bases; unmatched junction nucleotides: 6. Per the germline V gene, CDR1 is PRHDT and CDR2 is FYEKMQ (reference sequence). The CDR3 coding sequence is TGTGCCAGCAGCAAAGGGACAGGGGGCGTGTACGAGCAGTACTTC. Its translation is CASSKGTGGVYEQYF.

This clonotype is categorized as medium-sized. The genes are TRBV5-6 and TRBJ2-5; D is uncertain. V was trimmed by 3 bases and J by 2 bases, leaving 11 bases between them. This CDR3 comprises 14 residues. The germline V gene encodes CDR1 SGHDT and CDR2 YYEEEE. DNA of the CDR3: TGTGCCAGCAGCTGGGTGAGTGGGCAAGAGACCCAGTACTTC. Its protein is CASSWVSGQETQYF.

The J gene is TRBJ2-1, the V gene TRBV7-2; 12 positions match TRBD2. Germline V lookup: CDR1 SGHTA, CDR2 FQGNSA. Trimming at V came to 2 bases and at J to 9 bases, leaving 2 bases not matched to a gene. The CDR3 extends over 14 amino acids. CDR3 in DNA: TGTGCCAGCAGCTTAAGACTAGCGGGAGTTGAGCAGTTCTTC. The encoded protein is CASSLRLAGVEQFF.

V is TRBV30 and J is TRBJ2-7; the match to TRBD2 covers 8 bases. J lost 0 bases, V lost 2 bases, and 3 bases had no gene match. CDR3 size: 14 residues. Germline V lookup: CDR1 GTSNPN, CDR2 SVGIG (reference sequence). The DNA for the CDR3 is TGTGCCTGGAGTCCCACTAGCGGCTCCTACGAGCAGTACTTC. Residues: CAWSPTSGSYEQYF.

The chain joins TRBV6-5 to TRBJ1-6; possible D gene TRBD1, 5 bases. Trimming pared 0 bases from V and 10 bases from J, leaving 10 bases between. The CDR3 has 14 amino acids. Germline V gene lookup returns CDR1 MNHEY and CDR2 SVGAGI. This CDR3 reads CASSYSGGGSPLHF. The CDR3 DNA is TGTGCCAGCAGTTACTCGGGGGGTGGATCACCCCTCCACTTT.

The rearrangement links TRBV6-5 to TRBJ1-1; TRBD1 might be the D (5 bases). CDR3 size: 13 residues. V shed 2 bases and J shed 5 bases, with 9 bases lying between them. Germline CDR1 is MNHEY and CDR2 is SVGAGI. The CDR3 bases are TGTGCCAGCAGTTACCCGGGGCGAACTGAAGCTTTCTTT. It encodes CASSYPGRTEAFF.

This clonotype was recorded a few times. The chain uses TRBV6-5 and TRBJ1-5; possible D gene TRBD1, 5 bases. Trimming cost V 4 bases and J 7 bases, with 14 bases left between them. Germline CDR1 MNHEY, CDR2 SVGAGI. The CDR3 spans 14 residues. The CDR3 DNA follows: TGTGCCAGCAGTTTTGGGGGGAGTGGGCAGCCCCAGCATTTT. Its protein product is CASSFGGSGQPQHF.

There are a few counts of this clonotype. V usage is TRBV19 and J usage is TRBJ1-3, with D uncertain. CDR3 length equals 14 residues. The ends were cut back, 7 bases at V and 0 bases at J, with 10 bases in the middle. CDR1 is LNHDA and CDR2 is SQIVND in the germline V gene (reference sequence). Here the CDR3 DNA reads TGTGCCAGTAACGACGGTGGCTCTGGAAACACCATATATTTT. This gives the protein CASNDGGSGNTIYF.

The chain combines TRBV20-1 with TRBJ2-2; 13 bases match TRBD2. Losses at the gene ends were 3 bases for V and 10 bases for J; bases not matched to a gene: 8. CDR3 length equals 15 residues. Germline V gene sequence: CDR1 DFQATT, CDR2 SNEGSKA (reference sequence). The CDR3 is CSASDRTSGSQELFF. As DNA, the CDR3 is TGCAGTGCTAGTGACCGGACTAGCGGGAGCCAGGAGCTGTTTTTT.

The V call is TRBV20-1, the J call TRBJ1-4; unclear D gene. V was trimmed by 0 bases and J by 0 bases, leaving 8 bases between them. Germline CDR1 reads DFQATT; CDR2 reads SNEGSKA (reference sequence). The CDR3 runs 15 residues. The CDR3 DNA reads TGCAGTGCTAGAGATCCCCTTTCAACTAATGAAAAACTGTTTTTT. It is translated as CSARDPLSTNEKLFF.

The V gene is TRBV6-1, the J gene TRBJ1-4; no clear D gene. V shed 0 bases and J shed 0 bases, with 5 bases lying between them. The CDR3 is 15 amino acids. Germline CDR1 and CDR2: MNHNS and SASEGT. The CDR3 here is CASSEAAATNEKLFF. For the CDR3, the DNA is TGTGCCAGCAGTGAAGCGGCCGCAACTAATGAAAAACTGTTTTTT.

The V gene is TRBV19, the J gene TRBJ1-2; D unclear. Trimming shortened V by 1 base and J by 8 bases, and 11 bases separated the two germline ends. Germline V CDR1 and CDR2: LNHDA, SQIVND (reference sequence). The CDR3 spans 13 residues. CDR3 in DNA: TGTGCCAGTAGTATAGCACTCACCGGAGGCTACACCTTC. This encodes CASSIALTGGYTF.